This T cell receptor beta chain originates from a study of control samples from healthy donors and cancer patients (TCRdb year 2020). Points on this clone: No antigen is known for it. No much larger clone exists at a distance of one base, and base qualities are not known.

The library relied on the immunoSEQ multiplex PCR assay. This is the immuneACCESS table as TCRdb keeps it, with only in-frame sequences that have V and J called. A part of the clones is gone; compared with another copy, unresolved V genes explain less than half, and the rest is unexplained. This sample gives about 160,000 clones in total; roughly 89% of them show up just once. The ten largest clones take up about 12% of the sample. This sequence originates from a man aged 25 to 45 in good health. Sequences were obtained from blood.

The CDR3 reads as follows: CASSRGGDPAWNEQFF. The sequenced DNA: TGTGCCAGCAGCCGCGGGGGTGACCCGGCGTGGAATGAGCAGTTCTTC. The chain couples TRBV4-2 to TRBJ2-1; 7 junctional bases match TRBD2. There are 16 amino acids in the CDR3, from cysteine to phenylalanine inclusive. Only the CDR3 DNA stays, 48 bases, in frame from base 1. CDR1 is given as LGHNA and CDR2 as YNFKEQ, both from the germline V gene. V lost 4 bases and J lost 7 bases, and the count of bases not matched to a germline gene is 13.